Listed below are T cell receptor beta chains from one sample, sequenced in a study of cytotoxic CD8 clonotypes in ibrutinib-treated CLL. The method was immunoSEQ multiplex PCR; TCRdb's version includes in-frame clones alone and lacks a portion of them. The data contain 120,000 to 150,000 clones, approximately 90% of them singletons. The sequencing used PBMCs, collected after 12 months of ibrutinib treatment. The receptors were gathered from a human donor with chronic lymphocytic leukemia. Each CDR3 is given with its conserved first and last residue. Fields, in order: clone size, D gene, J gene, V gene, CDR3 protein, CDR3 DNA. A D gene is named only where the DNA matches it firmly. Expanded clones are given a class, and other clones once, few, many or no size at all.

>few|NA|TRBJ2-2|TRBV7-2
CASSWKLGTGELFF
TGTGCCAGCAGCTGGAAGTTGGGTACCGGGGAGCTGTTTTTT
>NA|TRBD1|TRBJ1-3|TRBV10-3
CAITDRTSSGNTIYF
TGTGCCATCACGGACAGGACGAGCTCTGGAAACACCATATATTTT
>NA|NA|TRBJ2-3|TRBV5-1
CASSLRSDTQYF
TGCGCCAGCAGCTTGAGATCAGATACGCAGTATTTT
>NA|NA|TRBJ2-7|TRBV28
CASSFGGPSYEQYF
TGTGCCAGCAGTTTCGGGGGGCCCTCCTACGAGCAGTACTTC
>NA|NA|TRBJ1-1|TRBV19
CASTGQLNTEAFF
TGTGCCAGTACCGGACAGCTGAACACTGAAGCTTTCTTT
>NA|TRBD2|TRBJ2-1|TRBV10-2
CASKEGRAYNEQFF
TGCGCCAGCAAGGAGGGGAGGGCTTACAATGAGCAGTTCTTC
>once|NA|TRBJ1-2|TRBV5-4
CASSFWGSLYYGYTF
TGTGCCAGCAGCTTTTGGGGGTCCTTATACTATGGCTACACCTTC
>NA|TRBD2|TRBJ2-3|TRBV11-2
CASSPRTSGTTDTQYF
TGTGCCAGCAGCCCCAGGACTAGCGGGACCACAGATACGCAGTATTTT
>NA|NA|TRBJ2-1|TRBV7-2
CASSLSTGLGGSYIEQFF
TGTGCCAGCAGCCTATCGACAGGCCTCGGTGGGAGTTACATTGAGCAGTTCTTC
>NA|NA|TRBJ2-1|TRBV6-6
CASSTRLGQDEQFF
TGTGCCAGCAGCACCCGACTAGGACAGGATGAGCAGTTCTTC
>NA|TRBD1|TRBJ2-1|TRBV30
CAWRGGDRRTYEQFF
TGTGCCTGGAGGGGCGGGGACAGGCGTACATATGAGCAGTTCTTC
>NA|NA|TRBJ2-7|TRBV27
CASSLIMGGAGPNYEQYF
TGTGCCAGCAGTTTAATTATGGGGGGCGCAGGACCGAACTACGAGCAGTACTTC
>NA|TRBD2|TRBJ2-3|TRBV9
CASSVAPPGLGTDTQYF
TGTGCCAGCAGCGTCGCTCCTCCGGGACTAGGTACAGATACGCAGTATTTT
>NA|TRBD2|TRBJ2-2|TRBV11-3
CASSLDMDGTGGYTGELFF
TGTGCCAGCAGCTTAGACATGGACGGGACGGGAGGGTACACCGGGGAGCTGTTTTTT
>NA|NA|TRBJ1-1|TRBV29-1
CSVHGQEGTEAFF
TGCAGCGTGCACGGGCAGGAGGGCACTGAAGCTTTCTTT
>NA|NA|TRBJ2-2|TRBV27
CASSIPRSSGTGELFF
TGTGCCAGCTCCATCCCCCGGTCCTCCGGGACCGGGGAGCTGTTTTTT
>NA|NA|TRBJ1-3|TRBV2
CASREEEFPGNTIYF
TGTGCCAGCAGGGAGGAGGAATTTCCTGGAAACACCATATATTTT
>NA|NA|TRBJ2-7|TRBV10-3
CAISLGSPYEQYF
TGTGCCATCAGCCTCGGGAGCCCCTACGAGCAGTACTTC
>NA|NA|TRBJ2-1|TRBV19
CATAGSSYNEQFF
TGTGCCACTGCAGGGAGCTCCTACAATGAGCAGTTCTTC
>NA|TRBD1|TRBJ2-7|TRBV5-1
CASSLGQGVEQYF
TGCGCCAGCAGCTTAGGACAGGGAGTTGAGCAGTACTTC
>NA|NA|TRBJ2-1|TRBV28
CASSAPLGTNEQFF
TGTGCCAGCAGTGCCCCACTCGGAACCAATGAGCAGTTCTTC
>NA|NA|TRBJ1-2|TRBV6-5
CASSSHTGSYGYTF
TGTGCCAGCAGTTCGCACACAGGGAGCTATGGCTACACCTTC
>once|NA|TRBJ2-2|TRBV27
CASRPGPLTGELFF
TGTGCCAGCAGACCGGGACCGCTCACCGGGGAGCTGTTTTTT
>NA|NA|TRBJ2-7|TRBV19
CASSMGGRSGEQYF
TGTGCCAGTAGTATGGGTGGGCGCTCCGGCGAGCAGTACTTC
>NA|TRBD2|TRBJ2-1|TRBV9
CASSYTSDADNEQFF
TGTGCCAGCAGCTATACTAGCGATGCAGACAATGAGCAGTTCTTC
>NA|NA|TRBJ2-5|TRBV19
CASSIGRLGGETQYF
TGTGCCAGTAGTATCGGGCGCCTGGGGGGAGAGACCCAGTACTTC
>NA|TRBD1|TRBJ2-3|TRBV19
CASDSGQGPDTQYF
TGTGCCAGCGATTCGGGACAGGGACCAGATACGCAGTATTTT
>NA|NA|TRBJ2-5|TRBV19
CASSTPGETQYF
TGTGCCAGTAGTACCCCCGGGGAGACCCAGTACTTC
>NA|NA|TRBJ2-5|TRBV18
CASSRGQLETQYF
TGTGCCAGCTCACGAGGACAGTTGGAGACCCAGTACTTC
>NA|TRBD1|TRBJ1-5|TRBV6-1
CASSLGQGNQPQHF
TGTGCCAGCAGCTTAGGACAGGGAAATCAGCCCCAGCATTTT
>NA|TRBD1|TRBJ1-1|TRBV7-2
CASSLTGLNTEAFF
TGTGCCAGCAGCTTGACAGGGCTGAACACTGAAGCTTTCTTT
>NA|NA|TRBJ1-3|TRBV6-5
CASRGLVGNTIYF
TGTGCCAGCAGAGGTCTCGTCGGAAACACCATATATTTT
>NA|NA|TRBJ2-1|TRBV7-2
CASSLESSAAGEQFF
TGTGCCAGCAGCTTAGAATCTAGCGCCGCTGGCGAGCAGTTCTTC
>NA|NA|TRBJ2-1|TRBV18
CASQDGQHNEQFF
TGTGCCAGCCAAGACGGGCAACACAATGAGCAGTTCTTC
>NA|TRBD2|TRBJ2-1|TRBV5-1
CASDLAGGSSYNEQFF
TGCGCCAGCGACCTAGCGGGAGGGTCCTCCTACAATGAGCAGTTCTTC
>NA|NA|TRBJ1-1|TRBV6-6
CASSSANTEAFF
TGTGCCAGCAGTTCGGCGAACACTGAAGCTTTCTTT
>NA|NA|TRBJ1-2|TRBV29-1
CSVGPLRDYGYTF
TGCAGCGTTGGGCCTCTGAGGGACTATGGCTACACCTTC
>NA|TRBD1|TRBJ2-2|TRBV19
CASTSGTGAFGELFF
TGTGCCAGTACCTCCGGGACAGGGGCCTTCGGGGAGCTGTTTTTT
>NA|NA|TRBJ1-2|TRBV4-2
CASSQDLQLPNYGYTF
TGTGCCAGCAGCCAAGATTTACAGCTTCCGAACTATGGCTACACCTTC
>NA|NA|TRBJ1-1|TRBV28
CASSLGGQGAFF
TGTGCCAGCAGTTTAGGGGGCCAAGGGGCTTTCTTT
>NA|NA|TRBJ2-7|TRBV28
CASSLPEGYEQYF
TGTGCCAGCAGTTTACCCGAGGGGTACGAGCAGTACTTC
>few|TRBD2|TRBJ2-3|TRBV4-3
CASSQESSGSRSTQYF
TGCGCCAGCAGCCAAGAATCGAGCGGGAGTCGTTCCACGCAGTATTTT
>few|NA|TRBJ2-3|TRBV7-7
CASSLGQGDTQYF
TGTGCTAGCAGCTTAGGGCAGGGAGATACGCAGTATTTT
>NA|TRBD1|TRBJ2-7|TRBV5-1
CASSLNRGYEQYF
TGCGCCAGCAGCTTGAACAGGGGCTACGAGCAGTACTTC
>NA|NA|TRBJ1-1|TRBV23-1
CASTLEVPEAFF
TGCGCCAGCACCCTCGAGGTCCCTGAAGCTTTCTTT
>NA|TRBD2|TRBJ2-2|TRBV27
CASSRLRLAGEAGELFF
TGTGCCAGCAGTCGACTGCGACTAGCGGGAGAGGCCGGGGAGCTGTTTTTT
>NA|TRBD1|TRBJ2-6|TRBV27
CASSKQGAGSGANVLTF
TGTGCCAGCAGCAAACAGGGGGCTGGGTCTGGGGCCAACGTCCTGACTTTC
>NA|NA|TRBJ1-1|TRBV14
CASSQAGLGTEAFF
TGTGCCAGCAGCCAAGCAGGGTTGGGCACTGAAGCTTTCTTT
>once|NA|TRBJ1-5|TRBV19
CASSIGGWDNQPQHF
TGTGCCAGTAGTATAGGGGGGTGGGACAATCAGCCCCAGCATTTT
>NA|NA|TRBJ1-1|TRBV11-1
CASSLSTEAFF
TGTGCCAGCAGCTTAAGTACTGAAGCTTTCTTT
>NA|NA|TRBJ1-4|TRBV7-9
CASSYDRATNEKLFF
TGTGCCAGCAGCTACGACAGAGCAACTAATGAAAAACTGTTTTTT
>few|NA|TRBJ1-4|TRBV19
CASSRRNEKLFF
TGTGCCAGTAGTAGGAGAAATGAAAAACTGTTTTTT
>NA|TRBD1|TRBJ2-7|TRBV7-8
CASSPGTGAPYEQYF
TGTGCCAGCAGCCCAGGGACAGGGGCTCCCTACGAGCAGTACTTC
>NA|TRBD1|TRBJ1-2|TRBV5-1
CASSLSGTGVGGYTF
TGCGCCAGCAGCCTGTCGGGGACAGGGGTGGGTGGCTACACCTTC
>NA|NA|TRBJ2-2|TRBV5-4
CASSLATKVPGELFF
TGTGCCAGCAGCTTGGCAACTAAAGTCCCCGGGGAGCTGTTTTTT